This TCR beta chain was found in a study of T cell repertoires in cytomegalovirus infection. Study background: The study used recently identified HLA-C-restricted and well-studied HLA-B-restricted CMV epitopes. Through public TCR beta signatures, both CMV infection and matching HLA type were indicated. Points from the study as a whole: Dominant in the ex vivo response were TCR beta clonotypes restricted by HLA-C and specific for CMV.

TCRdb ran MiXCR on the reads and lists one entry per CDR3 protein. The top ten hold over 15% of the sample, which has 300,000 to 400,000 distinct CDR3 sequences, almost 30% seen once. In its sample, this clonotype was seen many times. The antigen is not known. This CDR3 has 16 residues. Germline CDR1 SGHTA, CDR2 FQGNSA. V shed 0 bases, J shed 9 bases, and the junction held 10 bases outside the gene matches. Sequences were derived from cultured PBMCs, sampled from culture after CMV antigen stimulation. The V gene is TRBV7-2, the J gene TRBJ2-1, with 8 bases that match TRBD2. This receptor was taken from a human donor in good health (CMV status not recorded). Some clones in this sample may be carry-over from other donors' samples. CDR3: CASSLAQSGSYGEQFF. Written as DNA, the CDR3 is TGTGCCAGCAGCTTAGCGCAAAGCGGGAGTTACGGTGAGCAGTTCTTC.